This T cell receptor beta chain was obtained from a study of blood T cells in healthy people across ages. Study-wide findings and caveats: TCR beta diversity, measured per million T cells, fell in a roughly linear way with age. The long-lived group displayed more naive CD4+ cells, plus higher diversity, than the aged donors did. There was no known CMV status for donors, so expanded clonotype changes were possibly confounded.

The CDR3 is 17 amino acids. With 3 bases clipped from V and 4 bases from J, the junction kept 16 bases outside the gene matches. The germline gives CDR1 SGHRS, CDR2 YFSETQ. Concerning this clonotype itself: As yet, its antigen is unknown.

Then a second PCR, running about 6 to 12 cycles, was carried out with a sample-barcoded 5' primer and a J-beta primer mix. TCRdb analysed the 5' RACE reads with MiXCR anew, one entry per CDR3 protein. Of roughly 1.9 million distinct CDR3 sequences in the sample, about 39% were seen once. Per sample, at least 5 micrograms of total RNA were extracted. Sequenced material: blood. The rearrangement joins TRBV5-1 to TRBJ2-7, with 7 bases fitting TRBD1. The clonotype comes from a human donor in good health. In DNA form, the CDR3 reads TGCGCCAGCAGCTCTCTGCCTCTTACAGGGGAGCGATACGAGCAGTACTTC. Translated: CASSSLPLTGERYEQYF.